This record covers a single T cell receptor beta chain. The clone's antigen remains unknown. There are no base qualities to consult, and no much larger clone falls within one base. This sample was included in a study of T cell responses to AZD1222 COVID-19 vaccine (dated by TCRdb to about 2021). Background on the whole study: AZD1222 recipients with second doses at about 4 weeks or about 12 weeks were pooled, because spike-specific TCR depth and breadth did not differ between schedules. TCR sequencing was performed for 233 trial participants, of whom roughly 200 were given two doses of AZD1222 and roughly 25 were given two doses of MenACWY control vaccine. Enrollment into the trials was organized by age into subgroups of 18-55, 56-69 and 70-plus years, and those subgroups contained about 160, 30 and 59 TCR-sequenced participants, respectively.

Spanning cysteine to phenylalanine, the CDR3 consists of 16 amino acids. Of the read, only the CDR3 DNA is kept; its 48 bases are in frame from base 1. CDR1 and CDR2, looked up from the germline V gene, are MGHRA and YSYEKL. The junction carries 17 bases between V and J, which are trimmed by 2 bases and 4 bases respectively. The CDR3 regions of human TCRbeta chains were analyzed by immunosequencing. The paper's processing steps were these. TCRs in the repertoires were compared against a reference library of SARS-CoV-2-specific TCRs that had been generated with the MIRA antigen-specificity platform. Breadth meant the fraction of unique TCRs that were SARS-CoV-2-associated, whereas depth meant the fraction of total T cells that were SARS-CoV-2-associated. Using the MIRA data, each spike-specific TCR was assigned both to the spike region to which the TCR was reactive and to a CD4 or CD8 class. Log10-transformed breadth and depth values were compared by one-way ANOVA with Sidak's multiple comparisons tests. TCRdb limited this immuneACCESS table to in-frame rearrangements with V and J called. A share of clones is missing; checked studies link under half to unresolved V genes, and the rest is unexplained. V and J calls plus clone size are reproduced from that table; the DNA served to infer D and trimming. The sample has 85,000 to 100,000 clones on record, approximately 90% of them singletons. Of the sample, 20% to 25% is held by the ten largest clones.

The time point label, read with the paper, signifies: baseline before first vaccination. The vaccinee samples were drawn from two UK trials, COV001 and COV002, one of which was a single-blind randomized controlled phase 2/3 trial testing AZD1222 (ChAdOx1 nCoV-19) in healthy adults. For TCRbeta chain sequencing, PBMC samples were collected from trial participants at day 0 and at day 28 after the second dose. Here is what the overall study found, with its caveats: The whole spike protein was spanned by vaccine-associated CD4 TCRs, and dominant responses were seen in regions 160-218 and 743-854. No day 14 peak-response samples were available, so repertoires were characterized only after the peak T cell response. Participants were mostly white British and included more females than males, and it was suggested by the authors that clonal diversity may have been underestimated. Conclusions about previously exposed vaccinees are limited because only five to seven AZD1222 recipients were SARS-CoV-2 seropositive at baseline. In the small 56-69-year group, the increase in depth fell short of significance, most likely because of low power. Nearly half of unique spike-specific TCRs reportedly recognized epitopes outside regions mutated in the B.1.351 and B.1.1.7 variants. Spike-specific TCR breadth and depth rose significantly after two AZD1222 doses compared with day 0 and with MenACWY recipients.

The material sequenced was peripheral blood, taken on day 0 of AZD1222 vaccination. The receptor was derived from an adult in good health. This chain is built from TRBV4-1 and TRBJ1-2, with no confidently assigned D gene. The CDR3 has the sequence CASSQSTGPASYGYTF. The bases are TGCGCCAGCAGCCAATCCACCGGGCCGGCCTCCTATGGCTACACCTTC.